A selection of T cell receptor beta chains follows, all from one sample in a study of T cells in Graves' hyperthyroidism and ophthalmopathy. TCRdb redid the calling of the multiplex PCR reads with MiXCR, one entry per CDR3 protein. There are a few hundred thousand distinct CDR3 sequences in the sample; 15% to 19% occur only once, and around 14% lies in the top ten. The sample taken for sequencing was blood. The receptor source for this set is a woman younger than 35 with Graves' hyperthyroidism. Both conserved end residues are part of each CDR3. The D gene is left open where the match is weak. Clone size is stated in some rows and not others, as once, few, many or a class when expanded.

V gene	D gene	J gene	clone size	CDR3 protein	CDR3 DNA
TRBV18	TRBD1	TRBJ2-5	many	CASSPQDREQETQYF	TGTGCCAGCTCACCACAAGACAGGGAACAAGAGACCCAGTACTTC
TRBV28	TRBD1	TRBJ1-1	few	CASSLWGTGNPTEAFF	TGTGCCAGCAGTTTATGGGGGACAGGGAACCCCACTGAAGCTTTCTTT
TRBV13	-	TRBJ2-4	-	CASSFTSGPLGDIQYF	TGTGCCAGCAGCTTTACTTCCGGACCCCTCGGGGACATTCAGTACTTC
TRBV6-2/TRBV6-3	TRBD2	TRBJ2-1	many	CASSGLAINRYEQFF	TGTGCCAGCTCGGGACTAGCGATTAATCGCTATGAGCAGTTCTTC
TRBV7-9	-	TRBJ2-7	few	CASSLGRGVLGAYEQYF	TGTGCCAGCAGCCTCGGACGGGGTGTATTAGGAGCCTACGAGCAGTACTTC
TRBV29-1	-	TRBJ1-2	few	CSAQGTGYGYTF	TGCAGCGCCCAAGGGACGGGCTATGGCTACACCTTC
TRBV10-2	-	TRBJ2-1	-	CASREHGSTGNEQFF	TGCGCCAGCAGGGAGCACGGGAGTACAGGCAATGAGCAGTTCTTC
TRBV5-1	-	TRBJ2-1	-	CASSLVLAANEQFF	TGCGCCAGCAGCTTGGTATTAGCTGCCAATGAGCAGTTCTTC
TRBV6-9	-	TRBJ2-6	few	CASSYRDSGSGANVLTF	TGTGCCAGCAGTTACCGAGACAGTGGCTCTGGGGCCAACGTCCTGACTTTC
TRBV7-2	TRBD1	TRBJ2-7	many	CASSPRTGKGSDEQYF	TGTGCCAGCAGCCCAAGGACAGGGAAGGGCTCCGACGAGCAGTACTTC
TRBV5-1	-	TRBJ1-1	many	CASSLLGNTEAFF	TGTGCCAGCAGTTTATTGGGGAACACTGAAGCTTTCTTT
TRBV28	TRBD1	TRBJ1-6	-	CASSPHKWDRVNSPLHF	TGTGCCAGCAGTCCGCATAAATGGGACAGGGTAAATTCACCCCTCCACTTT
TRBV19	TRBD2	TRBJ2-7	once	CASSPPQGLAGVYKQYF	TGTGCCAGTAGTCCTCCTCAGGGACTAGCGGGAGTATACAAGCAGTACTTC
TRBV4-1	-	TRBJ1-2	many	CASSQGPGTGYGYTF	TGCGCCAGCAGCCAAGGGCCAGGAACGGGCTATGGCTACACCTTC
TRBV4-1	-	TRBJ1-3	-	CASSPLLLSGNTIYF	TGCGCCAGCAGCCCTTTGTTGCTCTCTGGAAACACCATATATTTT
TRBV5-5	-	TRBJ2-2	few	CASSLKGDTGELFF	TGTGCCAGCAGCTTGAAAGGGGACACCGGGGAGCTGTTTTTT
TRBV7-9	-	TRBJ2-7	-	CASSPPPRSLSSYEQYF	TGTGCCAGCAGCCCTCCCCCGCGGAGTCTAAGCTCCTACGAGCAGTACTTC
TRBV19	-	TRBJ1-2	once	CASNPSKGRLYYGYTF	TGTGCCAGTAACCCAAGCAAGGGCCGGCTTTACTATGGCTACACCTTC
TRBV20-1	-	TRBJ2-3	many	CSASPHASFSDTQYF	TGCAGTGCTAGCCCCCACGCCAGTTTCTCAGATACGCAGTATTTT
TRBV28	-	TRBJ2-3	-	CASSPGMGVDTQYF	TGTGCCAGCAGTCCGGGGATGGGAGTAGATACGCAGTATTTT
TRBV20-1	TRBD1	TRBJ2-7	few	CSARSPRGPYEQYF	TGCAGTGCTAGGAGCCCCAGGGGGCCCTACGAGCAGTACTTC
TRBV5-1	TRBD2	TRBJ2-1	-	CASRLAGGPEEQFF	TGCGCCAGCCGACTAGCGGGGGGGCCGGAGGAGCAGTTCTTC
TRBV12-3/TRBV12-4	TRBD2	TRBJ2-5	-	CASRRLAGALFETQYF	TGTGCCAGCAGGAGACTAGCGGGAGCCCTTTTCGAGACCCAGTACTTC
TRBV5-5	-	TRBJ1-2	-	CASSFGQTIYGYTF	TGTGCCAGCAGCTTTGGACAGACAATCTATGGCTACACCTTC
TRBV27	-	TRBJ2-2	many	CASSGGYTGELFF	TGTGCCAGCAGTGGGGGATACACCGGGGAGCTGTTTTTT
TRBV5-7	-	TRBJ2-7	few	CASRTTVTSLGNFLGQYF	TGTGCCAGCAGGACGACGGTCACGAGTCTAGGGAATTTTTTGGGGCAGTACTTC
TRBV6-1	TRBD2	TRBJ2-7	-	CASTRAGVAEQYF	TGTGCCAGCACCAGGGCGGGAGTAGCCGAGCAGTACTTC